A single sample gave rise to the 27 T cell receptor beta chains below, sequenced in a study of blood T cell repertoires in COVID-19. Profiling relied on immunoSEQ multiplex PCR, and the TCRdb table lists in-frame clones only, not all of them. The sample lists hundreds of thousands of clones; roughly 88% were seen once. What was sequenced was PBMCs or T cells enriched from blood (not recorded which). The receptors originated from a woman aged 25 to 45 who had recovered from COVID-19.

This rearrangement joins TRBV19 to TRBJ2-5, with D tentatively TRBD2 (5 bases). Germline assignment: CDR1 LNHDA and CDR2 SQIVND (reference sequence). This CDR3 contains 14 residues. Deletions cut 10 bases from V and 4 bases from J, with 19 bases between. The CDR3 sequence is CATTGNSITETQYF. In DNA, the CDR3 is TGTGCCACAACCGGGAATTCAATCACAGAGACCCAGTACTTC. Together with reference TRBV19 and TRBJ2-5, the CDR3 gives the full variable domain: DGGITQSPKYLFRKEGQNVTLSCEQNLNHDAMYWYRQDPGQGLRLIYYSQIVNDFQKGDIAEGYSVSREKKESFPLTVTSAQKNPTAFYLCATTGNSITETQYFGPGTRLLVL.

This rearrangement joins TRBV27 to TRBJ1-2; D is possibly TRBD1 (6 bases). The V and J ends lost 8 bases and 1 base respectively, with 17 bases between them. The germline V gene has CDR1 MNHEY and CDR2 SMNVEV (reference sequence). This CDR3 region has 15 residues. CDR3 coding DNA: TGTGCCAGCGCAAGTCCCAGGGGAAGTAACTATGGCTACACCTTC. As protein: CASASPRGSNYGYTF.

The chain couples TRBV3-1 (or the pseudogene TRBV3-2) to TRBJ2-1; tentatively, D is TRBD1 (6 bases). CDR1 and CDR2 from the germline V gene are LGHDT and YNNKEL (reference sequence). The CDR3 covers 13 residues. V was clipped by 0 bases and J by 9 bases, with 9 bases between them. CDR3 loop: CASSQDLDSEQFF. The CDR3 coding sequence is TGTGCCAGCAGCCAAGATTTGGACAGTGAGCAGTTCTTC.

The CDR3 nucleotides are TGTGCCAGCAGCTTAACTGGCTCGGGTTATACGCAGTATTTT. Translated, it gives CASSLTGSGYTQYF. J is TRBJ2-3 and V is TRBV11-2, with D uncertain. The germline V gene encodes CDR1 SGHAT and CDR2 FQNNGV. The CDR3 contains 14 residues. The V end lost 2 bases, the J end lost 7 bases, and 13 bases lay between the germline ends.

This rearrangement joins TRBV2 to TRBJ2-7, with a possible D match to TRBD1 (6 bases). This CDR3 spans 17 amino acids. Trimming removed 6 bases from V and 0 bases from J, with 21 bases in between. Germline-derived CDR1 and CDR2 are SNHLY and FYNNEI. CDR3 DNA sequence: TGTGCCAGCAGCCCGCCCGGGACACACTATCGCTCCTACGAGCAGTACTTC. Translated: CASSPPGTHYRSYEQYF. Drawing the rest from reference TRBV2 and TRBJ2-7, the complete variable domain is EPEVTQTPSHQVTQMGQEVILRCVPISNHLYFYWYRQILGQKVEFLVSFYNNEISEKSEIFDDQFSVERPDGSNFTLKIRSTKLEDSAMYFCASSPPGTHYRSYEQYFGPGTRLTVT.

The chain recombines TRBV27 with TRBJ2-1, with a possible D match to TRBD2 (6 bases). The CDR3 extends over 13 amino acids. With 9 bases removed from V and 0 bases from J, the gap between germline ends came to 9 bases. Germline V gene sequence: CDR1 MNHEY, CDR2 SMNVEV (reference sequence). CDR3 sequence: CASSGSSYNEQFF. In DNA form, the CDR3 reads TGTGCCAGTTCCGGGAGCTCCTACAATGAGCAGTTCTTC.

This chain links TRBV18 with TRBJ1-5, with a possible D match to TRBD1 (6 bases). V gave up 6 bases and J gave up 0 bases, with 9 bases separating them. Germline V lookup: CDR1 KGHSH, CDR2 LQKENI. CDR3 length: 14 amino acids. The CDR3 protein is CASSRQVSNQPQHF. The CDR3 nucleotides read TGTGCCAGCTCCCGACAGGTTAGCAATCAGCCCCAGCATTTT.

This clone is a singleton in its sample. The V and J genes are TRBV6-5 and TRBJ2-2, with D perhaps matching TRBD2 (5 bases). The CDR3 totals 14 residues. The germline V and J ends were trimmed by 8 bases and 0 bases, with 10 bases remaining between them. CDR1 and CDR2 (germline): MNHEY, SVGAGI. CDR3 DNA sequence: TGTGCCAGCGGCCAACTAGCGAACACCGGGGAGCTGTTTTTT. Protein: CASGQLANTGELFF.

J is TRBJ1-4 and V is TRBV2, with D perhaps matching TRBD1 (5 bases). V was trimmed by 6 bases and J by 15 bases, leaving 14 bases between them. This CDR3 has 11 residues. The germline gives CDR1 SNHLY, CDR2 FYNNEI. CDR3 DNA sequence: TGTGCCAGCAGACAGGAGAGTGCTATGTTTTTT. Its protein product is CASRQESAMFF.

The chain carries TRBV2 and TRBJ2-3; 11 bases line up with TRBD2. The CDR3 loop spans 16 amino acids. Germline V lookup: CDR1 SNHLY, CDR2 FYNNEI. The ends lost 4 bases at V and 2 bases at J; junction bases unmatched: 5. The CDR3: CASSGLAGLTTDTQYF. CDR3 nucleotides: TGTGCCAGCAGTGGACTAGCGGGATTAACCACAGATACGCAGTATTTT.

As regards this clone: The sample carries other DNA sequences with the same CDR3. This chain links TRBV29-1 with TRBJ1-1; D is possibly TRBD1 (6 bases). The CDR3 runs 13 residues. Deletions cut 5 bases from V and 0 bases from J, with 10 bases between. The germline V gene has CDR1 SQVTM and CDR2 ANQGSEA. The CDR3: CSVTGLMNTEAFF. The CDR3 coding sequence is TGCAGCGTTACAGGGCTAATGAACACTGAAGCTTTCTTT.

CDR3 sequence reads: CASSEDRGTGELFF. The CDR3 DNA follows: TGTGCCAGCAGTGAGGACAGGGGCACCGGGGAGCTGTTTTTT. The chain is built from TRBV2 and TRBJ2-2; 9 nucleotides align to TRBD1. Germline CDR1 is SNHLY and CDR2 is FYNNEI. This CDR3 is 14 amino acids long. V gave up 3 bases and J gave up 4 bases; unmatched junction bases: 0.

The chain is built from TRBV5-5 and TRBJ1-2, with 9 bases aligning to TRBD1. V gave up 4 bases and J gave up 6 bases; unmatched junction bases: 13. Germline V gives CDR1 SGHKS, CDR2 YYEKEE (reference sequence). The CDR3 covers 16 residues. In nucleotides, the CDR3 is TGTGCCAGCAGCATCGGACAGGGGCCAAGTAAGGATGGCTACACCTTC. This translates into CASSIGQGPSKDGYTF.

The chain links TRBV19 to TRBJ1-1; no firm D call. The germline V gene has CDR1 LNHDA and CDR2 SQIVND (reference sequence). Trimming stripped 6 bases from V and 8 bases from J, with 16 bases between. The CDR3 runs to 13 residues. The CDR3 sequence is CASSLIAAGEAFF. CDR3 nucleotides: TGTGCCAGTAGCCTCATCGCGGCGGGAGAAGCTTTCTTT.

The chain uses TRBV7-9 and TRBJ2-7; TRBD1 agrees at 10 bases. This CDR3 comprises 13 residues. The V gene end was trimmed by 11 bases and the J gene end by 5 bases; junction bases not matched to a gene: 9. Germline V CDR1 and CDR2: SEHNR, FQNEAQ (reference sequence). The chain's CDR3 is CAFSRTGGDEQYF. CDR3 sequence (DNA): TGTGCCTTCTCGCGGACAGGGGGTGACGAGCAGTACTTC. Full variable domain (outside the CDR3, taken from reference TRBV7-9 and TRBJ2-7): DTGVSQNPRHKITKRGQNVTFRCDPISEHNRLYWYRQTLGQGPEFLTYFQNEAQLEKSRLLSDRFSAERPKGSFSTLEIQRTEQGDSAMYLCAFSRTGGDEQYFGPGTRLTVT.

The chain uses TRBV7-3 and TRBJ2-5; 9 nucleotides line up with TRBD2. This CDR3 region has 15 residues. The germline V gene encodes CDR1 SGHTA and CDR2 FQGTGA. V shed 2 bases and J 5 bases; nucleotides not matched to a gene: 6. Written as DNA, the CDR3 is TGTGCCAGCAGCTTAGGGACTAGCCTTGCGGAGACCCAGTACTTC. As protein: CASSLGTSLAETQYF.

This chain connects TRBV28 to TRBJ1-1; 9 positions match TRBD1. Germline CDR1 is MDHEN and CDR2 is SYDVKM. CDR3 length equals 15 residues. V shed 7 bases, J shed 1 base, and the junction held 7 bases outside the gene matches. The CDR3 protein is CASTPGDRENTEAFF. Here the CDR3 DNA reads TGTGCCAGCACCCCGGGGGACAGGGAGAACACTGAAGCTTTCTTT.

For the CDR3, the DNA is TGTGCCAGCAGTCAGGGGCGCAGCACAGATACGCAGTATTTT. This sequence encodes CASSQGRSTDTQYF. This chain connects TRBV6-2 or TRBV6-3 to TRBJ2-3, with a weak D call TRBD1 (6 bases). Per the germline V gene, CDR1 is MNHEY and CDR2 is SVGEGT. V lost 5 bases, J lost 0 bases, and 9 bases lay in between. This CDR3 has 14 amino acids.

The chain carries TRBV6-5 and TRBJ1-2; 9 nucleotides match TRBD1. Per the germline V gene, CDR1 is MNHEY and CDR2 is SVGAGI. This CDR3 has 11 residues. With 10 bases clipped from V and 8 bases from J, the junction kept 5 bases outside the gene matches. The CDR3 DNA reads as TGTGCCAACGGACAGGGGTACGGCTACACCTTC. Encoded protein: CANGQGYGYTF.

The chain couples TRBV5-5 to TRBJ2-1; TRBD2 matches 7 bases. The germline CDR1 and CDR2 sequences are SGHKS and YYEKEE (reference sequence). The CDR3 loop spans 12 amino acids. V was clipped by 3 bases and J by 14 bases; unmatched bases: 8. The CDR3 is CASSSNSGPEFF. CDR3 DNA sequence: TGTGCCAGCAGCTCGAATAGCGGGCCGGAGTTCTTC. The variable domain in full, with the rest retrieved from reference TRBV5-5 and TRBJ2-1, is DAGVTQSPTHLIKTRGQQVTLRCSPISGHKSVSWYQQVLGQGPQFIFQYYEKEERGRGNFPDRFSARQFPNYSSELNVNALLLGDSALYLCASSSNSGPEFFGPGTRLTVL.

J is TRBJ2-2 and V is TRBV2; 10 bases match TRBD1. Per the germline V gene, CDR1 is SNHLY and CDR2 is FYNNEI. This CDR3 contains 19 residues. With V trimmed by 6 bases and J by 5 bases, 18 bases remained unmatched. CDR3 protein: CASRIDPDRGRYLTGELFF. The CDR3, as DNA: TGTGCCAGCAGGATAGACCCGGACAGGGGGAGATATTTAACCGGGGAGCTGTTTTTT. Drawing the rest from reference TRBV2 and TRBJ2-2, the complete variable domain is EPEVTQTPSHQVTQMGQEVILRCVPISNHLYFYWYRQILGQKVEFLVSFYNNEISEKSEIFDDQFSVERPDGSNFTLKIRSTKLEDSAMYFCASRIDPDRGRYLTGELFFGEGSRLTVL.

The rearrangement joins TRBV27 to TRBJ2-1; D possibly corresponds to TRBD1 (5 bases). CDR3 length: 18 residues. Germline V gene data show CDR1 as MNHEY and CDR2 as SMNVEV (reference sequence). The germline V and J ends were trimmed by 5 bases and 7 bases, with 27 bases remaining between them. CDR3 bases: TGTGCCAGCAGTCCCCTCTCAGGGAAGAGAGCCTCAAGGAATGAGCAGTTCTTC. Translated, it gives CASSPLSGKRASRNEQFF.

This chain connects TRBV10-3 to TRBJ1-2; D remains unclear. V lost 3 bases and J 4 bases, leaving 15 bases between the germline ends. The CDR3 sequence is 15 residues long. Germline lookup yields CDR1 ENHRY and CDR2 SYGVKD. The CDR3 loop is CAISEEGGKRYGYTF. In DNA, the CDR3 is TGTGCCATCAGTGAAGAAGGCGGAAAGCGCTATGGCTACACCTTC.

V gene TRBV19 combines with J gene TRBJ1-5, with TRBD1 matching over 8 bases. The ends lost 4 bases at V and 7 bases at J; junction bases unmatched: 6. Germline lookup yields CDR1 LNHDA and CDR2 SQIVND (reference sequence). The CDR3 length is 14 residues. The CDR3 nucleotides read TGTGCCAGTAGTACCCTGGACAGGGAACAGCCCCAGCATTTT. Amino acids: CASSTLDREQPQHF.

The genes are TRBV24-1 and TRBJ1-2; unclear D gene. The CDR3 extends over 12 amino acids. Looked up from germline, CDR1 is KGHDR and CDR2 is SFDVKD. Trimming left V 8 bases short and J 0 bases short, with 6 bases between. The CDR3 DNA reads TGTGCCACCACACTAGCTAACTATGGCTACACCTTC. Its protein is CATTLANYGYTF.

V and J are TRBV2 and TRBJ2-7; TRBD2 agrees at 11 bases. CDR3 length: 16 residues. V gave up 4 bases and J gave up 4 bases; unmatched junction bases: 9. Germline loops: CDR1 SNHLY, CDR2 FYNNEI. CDR3 sequence (DNA): TGTGCCAGCAGTGCCCACCAGACTAGCGGGGCTTACGAGCAGTACTTC. This codes for CASSAHQTSGAYEQYF.

This clone has a single count. The gene calls are TRBV19 and TRBJ1-1, with 8 bases matching TRBD1. Germline CDR1 reads LNHDA; CDR2 reads SQIVND (reference sequence). Trimming cost V 8 bases and J 0 bases; bases outside gene matches: 8. This CDR3 has 15 residues. The CDR3 sequence: CASGDQGAMNTEAFF. CDR3 DNA sequence: TGTGCCAGTGGCGATCAGGGGGCGATGAACACTGAAGCTTTCTTT.